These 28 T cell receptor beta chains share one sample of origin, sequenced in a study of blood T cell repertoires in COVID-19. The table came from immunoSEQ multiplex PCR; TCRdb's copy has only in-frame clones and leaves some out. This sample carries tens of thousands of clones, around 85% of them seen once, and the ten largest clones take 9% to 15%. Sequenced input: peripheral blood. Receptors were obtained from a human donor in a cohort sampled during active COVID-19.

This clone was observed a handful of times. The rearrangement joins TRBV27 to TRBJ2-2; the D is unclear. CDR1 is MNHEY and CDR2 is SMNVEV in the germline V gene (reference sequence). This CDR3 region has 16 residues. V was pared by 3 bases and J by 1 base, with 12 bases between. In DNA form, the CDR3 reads TGTGCCAGCAGTTTTGTAGATCCATTGAACACCGGGGAGCTGTTTTTT. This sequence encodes CASSFVDPLNTGELFF.

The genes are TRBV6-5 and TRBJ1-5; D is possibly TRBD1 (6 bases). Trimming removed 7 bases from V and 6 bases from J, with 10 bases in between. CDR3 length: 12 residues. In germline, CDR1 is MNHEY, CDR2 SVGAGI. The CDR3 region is CASTQGFQPQHF. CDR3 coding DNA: TGTGCCAGCACCCAGGGGTTTCAGCCCCAGCATTTT.

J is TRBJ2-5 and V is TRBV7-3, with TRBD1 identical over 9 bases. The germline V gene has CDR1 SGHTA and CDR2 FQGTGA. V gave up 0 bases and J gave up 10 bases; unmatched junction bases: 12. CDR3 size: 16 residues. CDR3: CASSLTGTGIARDQYF. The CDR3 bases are TGTGCCAGCAGCTTAACTGGGACAGGGATTGCCAGGGACCAGTACTTC.

CDR3 sequence (DNA): TGCGCCAGCAGCTTGGACGGGGAAGGACCTGGAAACACCATATATTTT. It encodes CASSLDGEGPGNTIYF. This sequence joins TRBV5-1 and TRBJ1-3; D is unresolved. This CDR3 is built from 16 residues. Germline V gene lookup returns CDR1 SGHRS and CDR2 YFSETQ. V lost 0 bases and J 2 bases, leaving 12 bases between the germline ends. Full variable domain (outside the CDR3, taken from reference TRBV5-1 and TRBJ1-3): KAGVTQTPRYLIKTRGQQVTLSCSPISGHRSVSWYQQTPGQGLQFLFEYFSETQRNKGNFPGRFSGRQFSNSRSEMNVSTLELGDSALYLCASSLDGEGPGNTIYFGEGSWLTVV.

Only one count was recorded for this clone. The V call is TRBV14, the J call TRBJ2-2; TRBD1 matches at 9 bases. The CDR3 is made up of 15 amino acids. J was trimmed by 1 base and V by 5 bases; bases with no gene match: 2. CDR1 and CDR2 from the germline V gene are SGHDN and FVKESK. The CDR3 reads CASSTGGENTGELFF. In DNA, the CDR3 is TGTGCCAGCAGCACAGGGGGCGAGAACACCGGGGAGCTGTTTTTT. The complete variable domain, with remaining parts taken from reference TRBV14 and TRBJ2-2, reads EAGVTQFPSHSVIEKGQTVTLRCDPISGHDNLYWYRRVMGKEIKFLLHFVKESKQDESGMPNNRFLAERTGGTYSTLKVQPAELEDSGVYFCASSTGGENTGELFFGEGSRLTVL.

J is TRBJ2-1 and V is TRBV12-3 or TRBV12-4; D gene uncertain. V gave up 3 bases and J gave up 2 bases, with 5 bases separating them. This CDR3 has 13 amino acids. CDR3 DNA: TGTGCCAGCAGTTTTGTCACCTACAATGAGCAGTTCTTC. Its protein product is CASSFVTYNEQFF.

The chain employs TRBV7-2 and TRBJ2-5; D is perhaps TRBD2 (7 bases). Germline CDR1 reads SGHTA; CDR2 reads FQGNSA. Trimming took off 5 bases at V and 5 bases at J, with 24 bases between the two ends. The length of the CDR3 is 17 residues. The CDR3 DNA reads TGTGCCAGCAGCGCCTTCCCGCGGGGGCCCCCCGGGGAGACCCAGTACTTC. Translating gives CASSAFPRGPPGETQYF.

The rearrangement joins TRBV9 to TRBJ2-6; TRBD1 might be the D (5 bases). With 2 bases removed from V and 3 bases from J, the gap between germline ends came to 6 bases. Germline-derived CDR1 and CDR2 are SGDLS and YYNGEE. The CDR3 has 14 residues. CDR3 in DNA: TGTGCCAGCAGCGTGACAGTTGGGGCCAACGTCCTGACTTTC. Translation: CASSVTVGANVLTF.

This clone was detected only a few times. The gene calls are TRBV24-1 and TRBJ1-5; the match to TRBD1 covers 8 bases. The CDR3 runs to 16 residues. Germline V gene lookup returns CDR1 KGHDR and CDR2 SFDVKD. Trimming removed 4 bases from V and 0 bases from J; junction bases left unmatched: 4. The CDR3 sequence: CATSEHGQGSNQPQHF. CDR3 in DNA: TGTGCCACCAGTGAACATGGACAGGGTAGCAATCAGCCCCAGCATTTT.

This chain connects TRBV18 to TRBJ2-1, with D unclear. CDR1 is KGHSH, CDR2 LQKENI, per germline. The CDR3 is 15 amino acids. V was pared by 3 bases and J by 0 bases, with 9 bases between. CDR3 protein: CASSPLGFSYNEQFF. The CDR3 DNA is TGTGCCAGCTCACCCCTCGGGTTCTCCTACAATGAGCAGTTCTTC.

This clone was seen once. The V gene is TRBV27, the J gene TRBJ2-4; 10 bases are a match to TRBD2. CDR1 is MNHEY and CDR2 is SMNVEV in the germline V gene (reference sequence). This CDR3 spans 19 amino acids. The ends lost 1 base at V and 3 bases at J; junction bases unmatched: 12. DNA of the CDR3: TGTGCCAGCAGTTTATGGGGACTAGCGAACCCGCACGACAAAAACATTCAGTACTTC. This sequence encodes CASSLWGLANPHDKNIQYF.

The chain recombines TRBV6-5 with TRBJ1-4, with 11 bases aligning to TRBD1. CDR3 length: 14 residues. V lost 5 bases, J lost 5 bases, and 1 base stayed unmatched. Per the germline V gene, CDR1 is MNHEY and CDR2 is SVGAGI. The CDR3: CASSRDRGNEKLFF. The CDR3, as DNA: TGTGCCAGCAGTCGGGACAGGGGGAATGAAAAACTGTTTTTT.

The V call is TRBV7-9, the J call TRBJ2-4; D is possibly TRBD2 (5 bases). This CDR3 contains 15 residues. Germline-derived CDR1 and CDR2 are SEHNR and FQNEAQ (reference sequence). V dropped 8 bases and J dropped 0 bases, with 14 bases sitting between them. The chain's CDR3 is CASGPNGGAKNIQYF. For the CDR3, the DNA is TGTGCCAGCGGACCAAATGGAGGAGCCAAAAACATTCAGTACTTC.

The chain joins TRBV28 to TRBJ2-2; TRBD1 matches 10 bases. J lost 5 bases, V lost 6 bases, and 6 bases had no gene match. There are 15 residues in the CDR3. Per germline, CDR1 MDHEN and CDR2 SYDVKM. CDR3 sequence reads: CASSRRGQGTGELFF. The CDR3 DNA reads TGTGCCAGCAGCCGCCGGGGACAGGGGACCGGGGAGCTGTTTTTT.

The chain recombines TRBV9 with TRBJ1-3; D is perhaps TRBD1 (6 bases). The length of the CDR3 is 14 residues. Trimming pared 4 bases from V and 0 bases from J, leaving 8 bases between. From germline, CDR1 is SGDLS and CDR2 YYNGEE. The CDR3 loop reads CASSPQGSGNTIYF. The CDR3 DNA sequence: TGTGCCAGCAGCCCACAGGGCTCTGGAAACACCATATATTTT.

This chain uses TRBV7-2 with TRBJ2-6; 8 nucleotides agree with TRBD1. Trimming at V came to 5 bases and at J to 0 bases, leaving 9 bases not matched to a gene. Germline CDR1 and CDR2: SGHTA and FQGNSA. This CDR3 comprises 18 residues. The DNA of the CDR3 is TGTGCCAGCAGCCCAAGTCAGGGGGCGTACTCTGGGGCCAACGTCCTGACTTTC. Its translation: CASSPSQGAYSGANVLTF.

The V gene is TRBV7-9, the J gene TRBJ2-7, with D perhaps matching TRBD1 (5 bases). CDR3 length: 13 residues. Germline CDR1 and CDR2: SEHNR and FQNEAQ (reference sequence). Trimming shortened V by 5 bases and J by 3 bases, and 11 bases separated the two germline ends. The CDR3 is CASSPQGGYEQYF. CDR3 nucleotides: TGTGCCAGCAGCCCCCAGGGTGGCTACGAGCAGTACTTC.

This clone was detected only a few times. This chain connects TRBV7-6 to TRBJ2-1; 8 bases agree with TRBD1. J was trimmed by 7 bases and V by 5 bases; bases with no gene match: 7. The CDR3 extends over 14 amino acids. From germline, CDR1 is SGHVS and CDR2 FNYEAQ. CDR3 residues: CASSAYRGMNEQFF. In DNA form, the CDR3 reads TGTGCCAGCAGCGCGTACAGGGGGATGAATGAGCAGTTCTTC.

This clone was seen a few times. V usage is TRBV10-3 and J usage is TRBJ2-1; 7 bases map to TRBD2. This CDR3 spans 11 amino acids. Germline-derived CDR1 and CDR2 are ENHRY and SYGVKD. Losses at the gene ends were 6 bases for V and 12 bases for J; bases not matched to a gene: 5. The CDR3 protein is CAIRGGLGQFF. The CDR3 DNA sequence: TGTGCCATCAGGGGGGGGTTGGGGCAGTTCTTC.

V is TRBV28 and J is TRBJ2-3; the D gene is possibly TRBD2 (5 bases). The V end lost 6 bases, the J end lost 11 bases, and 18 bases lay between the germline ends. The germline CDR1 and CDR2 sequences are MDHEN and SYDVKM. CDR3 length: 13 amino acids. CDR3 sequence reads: CASSRDWDRRQYF. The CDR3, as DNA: TGTGCCAGCAGCCGGGATTGGGATAGAAGGCAGTATTTT.

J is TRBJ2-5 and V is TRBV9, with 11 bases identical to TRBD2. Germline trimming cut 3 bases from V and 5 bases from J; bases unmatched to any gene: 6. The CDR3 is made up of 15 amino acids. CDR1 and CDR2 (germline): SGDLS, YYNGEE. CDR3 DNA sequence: TGTGCCAGCAGCGATAGCGGGGGGGCGTGGGAGACCCAGTACTTC. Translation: CASSDSGGAWETQYF. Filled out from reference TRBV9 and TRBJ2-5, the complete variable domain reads DSGVTQTPKHLITATGQRVTLRCSPRSGDLSVYWYQQSLDQGLQFLIQYYNGEERAKGNILERFSAQQFPDLHSELNLSSLELGDSALYFCASSDSGGAWETQYFGPGTRLLVL.

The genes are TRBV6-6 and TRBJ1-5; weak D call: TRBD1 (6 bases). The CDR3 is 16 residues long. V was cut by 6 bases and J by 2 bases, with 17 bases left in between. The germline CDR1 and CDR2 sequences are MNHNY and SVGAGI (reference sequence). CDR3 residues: CASRPTNRVGNQPQHF. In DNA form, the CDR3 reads TGTGCCAGCAGGCCCACTAACAGGGTCGGCAATCAGCCCCAGCATTTT.

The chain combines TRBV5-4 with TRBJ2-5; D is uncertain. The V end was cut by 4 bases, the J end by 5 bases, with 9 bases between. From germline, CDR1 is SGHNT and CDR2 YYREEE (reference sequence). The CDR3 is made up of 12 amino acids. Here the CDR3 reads CASSRKEETQYF. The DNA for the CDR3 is TGTGCCAGCAGCCGGAAGGAGGAGACCCAGTACTTC. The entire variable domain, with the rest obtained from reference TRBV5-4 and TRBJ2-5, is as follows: ETGVTQSPTHLIKTRGQQVTLRCSSQSGHNTVSWYQQALGQGPQFIFQYYREEENGRGNFPPRFSGLQFPNYSSELNVNALELDDSALYLCASSRKEETQYFGPGTRLLVL.

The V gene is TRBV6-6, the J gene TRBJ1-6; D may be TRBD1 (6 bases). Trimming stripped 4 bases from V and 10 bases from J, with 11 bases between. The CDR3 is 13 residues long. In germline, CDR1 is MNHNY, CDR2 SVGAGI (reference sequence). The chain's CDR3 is CASSSRDTSPLHF. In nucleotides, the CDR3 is TGTGCCAGCAGTTCCAGGGACACATCACCCCTCCACTTT.

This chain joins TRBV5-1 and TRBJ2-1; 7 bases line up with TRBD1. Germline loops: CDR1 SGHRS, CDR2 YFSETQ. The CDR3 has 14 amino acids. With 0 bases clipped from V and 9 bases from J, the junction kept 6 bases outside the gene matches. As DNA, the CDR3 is TGCGCCAGCAGCTTGGAGGGGGCGGTCAGTGAGCAGTTCTTC. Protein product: CASSLEGAVSEQFF.

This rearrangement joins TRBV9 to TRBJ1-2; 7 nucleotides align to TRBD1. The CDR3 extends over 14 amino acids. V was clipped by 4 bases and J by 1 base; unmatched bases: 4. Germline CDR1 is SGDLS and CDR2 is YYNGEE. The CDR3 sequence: CASSRQGFNYGYTF. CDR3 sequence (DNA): TGTGCCAGCAGCAGACAGGGCTTTAACTATGGCTACACCTTC.

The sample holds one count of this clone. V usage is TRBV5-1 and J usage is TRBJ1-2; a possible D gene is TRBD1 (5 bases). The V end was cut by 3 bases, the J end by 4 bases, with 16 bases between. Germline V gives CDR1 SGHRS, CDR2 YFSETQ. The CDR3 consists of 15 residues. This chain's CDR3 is CASSSTGRGGYGYTF. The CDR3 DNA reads TGCGCCAGCAGCTCCACGGGGAGGGGTGGCTATGGCTACACCTTC.

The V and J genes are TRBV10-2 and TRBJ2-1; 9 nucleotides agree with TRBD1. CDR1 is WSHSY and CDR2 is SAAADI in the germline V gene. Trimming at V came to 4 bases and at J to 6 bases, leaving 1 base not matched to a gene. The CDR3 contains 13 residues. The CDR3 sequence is CASSGQGGNEQFF. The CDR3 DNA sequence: TGCGCCAGCAGTGGACAGGGGGGCAATGAGCAGTTCTTC.